The source of this T cell receptor beta chain is a study of CD8+ T cells in alopecia areata. Study details: Each day, treated patients took oral tofacitinib twice, at 5 to 10 mg per dose. The study, taken as a whole, reports: Between patients, shared TCR sequences were less clear than in mice. This was possibly due in part to HLA diversity in the patient population.

The treatment here: oral pan-JAK inhibitor, 5-10 mg twice daily. Reverse transcription of extracted RNA yielded cDNA, which provided the sequencing template. Clones were sequenced by immunoSEQ multiplex PCR, and TCRdb holds only the in-frame ones, with some missing. There are 150,000 to 200,000 clones in the sample; under 80% occur only once, and roughly 1.3% lies in the top ten. With respect to this clone: Its antigen is unidentified.

Germline V gene data show CDR1 as SNHLY and CDR2 as FYNNEI. With 8 bases removed from V and 7 bases from J, the gap between germline ends came to 14 bases. The CDR3 has 13 residues. This sequence originates from a human donor with alopecia areata. Sequenced material: CD4+ T cells sorted from blood, taken at week 49, from a patient treated with tofacitinib. This chain joins TRBV2 and TRBJ1-4, with D possibly TRBD1 on 5 matching bases. The CDR3 reads CASGGEVGEKLFF. The DNA of the CDR3 is TGTGCCAGCGGGGGGGAAGTCGGTGAAAAACTGTTTTTT.